This T cell receptor (beta chain) is from a study of T cells in Graves' hyperthyroidism and ophthalmopathy. Study in general: Blood from the periphery was taken at initial diagnosis, before any treatment. Study results and limitations: Clonotypes that were expanded in thyroid above 0.001 mostly appeared in blood too.

V was clipped by 4 bases and J by 4 bases, with 14 bases between them. The CDR3 spans 14 residues. Germline V gives CDR1 LGHDT, CDR2 YNNKEL (reference sequence). TCR beta CDR3 regions were amplified from RNA. TCR CDR3 regions were first amplified by RT-PCR with HTBI primers. In TCRdb, the multiplex PCR reads were re-called with MiXCR into one record per CDR3 protein. The sample yields about 270,000 distinct CDR3 sequences, around 20% seen once. At least 3 on the Clinical Activity Score was recorded for ophthalmopathy patients, who also had NOSPECS grade at least 4 and duration under 3 months. Clinical symptoms, serum thyroxine, TRAb, thyroid ultrasound and orbital computed tomography informed diagnoses. This clonotype has only a few counts. Its antigen is unidentified.

The gene calls are TRBV3-1 and TRBJ2-7; D may be TRBD1 (5 bases). The sample was blood. This receptor was taken from a man in his thirties or forties with Graves' ophthalmopathy. The CDR3: CASSRGTGLYEQYF. CDR3 sequence (DNA): TGTGCCAGCAGCCGGGGAACAGGATTATACGAGCAGTACTTC.